These 14 T cell receptor beta chains were sequenced from one sample in a study of CD8 T cells in ankylosing spondylitis. TCRdb re-called the 5' RACE reads through MiXCR, storing one row per CDR3 protein. The repertoire holds more than 600,000 distinct CDR3 sequences, under 20% seen once, with about 19% in the top ten. General observations from the study: About 8 highly homologous variants made up a TCR beta motif that seemed to typify ankylosing spondylitis blood.

These receptors' targets are unknown. The sequencing input was blood, either unsorted or a sorted T cell fraction (not recorded which). These receptors were obtained from a male donor with ankylosing spondylitis.

In this sample, this clonotype turned up a few times. The chain links TRBV5-1 to TRBJ2-2; no firm D call. The CDR3 sequence is 14 residues long. The germline CDR1 and CDR2 sequences are SGHRS and YFSETQ. The V and J ends lost 3 bases and 3 bases respectively, with 9 bases between them. This CDR3 is CASSSEAYTGELFF. The CDR3 DNA sequence: TGCGCCAGCAGCTCCGAGGCCTACACCGGGGAGCTGTTTTTT.

V gene TRBV4-2 combines with J gene TRBJ2-6; TRBD2 matches 10 bases. Germline values: CDR1 LGHNA, CDR2 YNFKEQ. The CDR3 spans 21 residues. V trimming: 0 bases; J trimming: 0 bases; junction bases outside the gene matches: 11. The CDR3, as DNA: TGTGCCAGCAGCCAAGAACACGCACTAGCGGGATATTCCTCTGGGGCCAACGTCCTGACTTTC. This translates into CASSQEHALAGYSSGANVLTF.

Only a few counts were recorded for this clonotype. This chain uses TRBV6-5 with TRBJ1-3; D gene ambiguous. V shed 0 bases and J shed 0 bases, with 12 bases lying between them. Per germline, CDR1 MNHEY and CDR2 SVGAGI. The CDR3 covers 17 residues. CDR3: CASSYSSQGYSGNTIYF. The CDR3 coding sequence is TGTGCCAGCAGTTACTCGAGTCAAGGCTACTCTGGAAACACCATATATTTT.

This clonotype turned up a few times. V usage is TRBV9 and J usage is TRBJ2-7; 12 nucleotides line up with TRBD2. The V gene's germline CDR1 is SGDLS and CDR2 YYNGEE. V lost 3 bases to trimming and J lost 7 bases; unmatched junction nucleotides: 8. This CDR3 is 15 amino acids long. In DNA, the CDR3 is TGTGCCAGCAGCGAACGACTAGCGGGAGTCAGTGAGCAGTACTTC. Its translation is CASSERLAGVSEQYF.

This clonotype turned up a few times. The chain employs TRBV9 and TRBJ2-3; D is uncertain. Between the trimmed V and J ends, which lost 5 bases and 0 bases, there was a span of 16 bases. This CDR3 is 16 amino acids long. Germline CDR1 is SGDLS and CDR2 is YYNGEE. This CDR3 reads CASSPTPLGSTDTQYF. CDR3 in DNA: TGTGCCAGCAGTCCCACCCCCTTAGGGAGCACAGATACGCAGTATTTT.

This clonotype was counted ten times or more. V and J are TRBV20-1 and TRBJ2-5; tentatively, D is TRBD2 (5 bases). This CDR3 is 15 amino acids long. Deletions cut 5 bases from V and 0 bases from J, with 16 bases between. Germline CDR1 DFQATT, CDR2 SNEGSKA (reference sequence). In DNA form, the CDR3 reads TGCAGTGCTTCCTCCCAGGAGGAGTACCAAGAGACCCAGTACTTC. Amino acid sequence: CSASSQEEYQETQYF.

This clonotype has just a few counts. In DNA form, the CDR3 reads TGTGCCAGCAGCCAAGGGAGGCTGTACAATGAGCAGTTCTTC. As protein: CASSQGRLYNEQFF. The chain couples TRBV14 to TRBJ2-1, with a weak D call TRBD2 (5 bases). The V end was cut by 1 base, the J end by 4 bases, with 8 bases between. CDR3 length: 14 amino acids. Germline CDR1 is SGHDN and CDR2 is FVKESK.

The chain joins TRBV12-3 or TRBV12-4 to TRBJ2-5, with 9 bases fitting TRBD1. The CDR3 spans 15 residues. The V gene end was trimmed by 6 bases and the J gene end by 3 bases; junction bases not matched to a gene: 8. This chain's CDR3 is CASSPQGAVKETQYF. The CDR3 DNA is TGTGCCAGCAGCCCACAGGGGGCTGTAAAAGAGACCCAGTACTTC.

The chain is built from TRBV12-3 or TRBV12-4 and TRBJ1-1; D unresolved. The germline V and J ends were trimmed by 6 bases and 6 bases, with 23 bases remaining between them. The CDR3 sequence is 16 residues long. As DNA, the CDR3 is TGTGCCAGCAGCATTGGACGGGGAGGGAGAAACTCTGAAGCTTTCTTT. It yields the protein CASSIGRGGRNSEAFF.

The chain employs TRBV29-1 and TRBJ2-1, with 10 bases lining up with TRBD2. Germline values: CDR1 SQVTM, CDR2 ANQGSEA. The V segment lost 0 bases and the J segment 6 bases; nucleotides outside the gene matches: 11. The CDR3 contains 17 residues. CDR3 nucleotide sequence: TGCAGCGTTGAAGATCGAGGGACTAGCGTAGTAGGCAATGAGCAGTTCTTC. This encodes CSVEDRGTSVVGNEQFF.

This chain links TRBV2 with TRBJ1-2; 7 nucleotides line up with TRBD1. There are 15 residues in the CDR3. The V and J ends lost 2 bases and 3 bases, in that order; junction bases with no gene match: 6. Germline CDR1 reads SNHLY; CDR2 reads FYNNEI. CDR3 residues: CASSEKGGVYYGYTF. CDR3 in DNA: TGTGCCAGCAGTGAAAAAGGGGGCGTCTACTATGGCTACACCTTC.

The genes are TRBV5-1 and TRBJ1-2; TRBD1 agrees at 8 bases. J was trimmed by 3 bases and V by 7 bases; bases with no gene match: 11. The CDR3 consists of 15 residues. Germline V gene sequence: CDR1 SGHRS, CDR2 YFSETQ. Here the CDR3 reads CASQHGQGRDYGYTF. As DNA, the CDR3 is TGCGCCAGCCAACACGGACAGGGCAGGGACTATGGCTACACCTTC.

This clonotype has a handful of counts. The chain uses TRBV2 and TRBJ2-1; D gene uncertain. Germline values: CDR1 SNHLY, CDR2 FYNNEI. The CDR3 consists of 15 residues. With 0 bases removed from V and 2 bases from J, the gap between germline ends came to 8 bases. CDR3: CASSEAGGTYNEQFF. The CDR3 nucleotides read TGTGCCAGCAGTGAAGCGGGTGGGACCTACAATGAGCAGTTCTTC.

DNA for the CDR3: TGCGCCAGCAGCCGGACTAGCGGGAACACCGGGGAGCTGTTTTTT. The encoded protein is CASSRTSGNTGELFF. The V gene is TRBV4-3, the J gene TRBJ2-2; 10 nucleotides agree with TRBD2. The CDR3 is 15 residues long. The V and J ends lost 4 bases and 1 base, in that order; junction bases with no gene match: 0. CDR1 LGHNA and CDR2 YSLEER come from the germline V gene.